This note documents a single TCR beta chain sequence. Its specificity is not known. The protocol was immunoSEQ multiplex PCR, while the TCRdb copy is restricted to in-frame clones and leaves out a portion. Among hundreds of thousands of clones, approximately 87% were seen once, and the ten largest hold 4.5% to 6%. The donors were in the approximately 120-subject validation cohort, distinct from the roughly 600-subject first cohort. The germline V gene encodes CDR1 SGHRS and CDR2 YFSETQ. CDR3 length equals 18 residues. Trimming cost V 0 bases and J 5 bases; bases outside gene matches: 11. The data were taken from a study of cytomegalovirus exposure and HLA in healthy donors. Study-level results: A later analysis found first-cohort TCR clusters tended to co-occur in the 90 to 150 validation repertoires. Most TCRs appeared rarely, but some public TCRs recurred in many donors.

The sample was PBMCs. The chain links TRBV5-1 to TRBJ1-1; 12 bases line up with TRBD1. This clonotype was sampled from a woman aged 18-29 years in good health and CMV-seronegative. The CDR3 here is CASSLVPPGQGARTEAFF. The CDR3 DNA sequence: TGCGCCAGCAGCTTGGTTCCACCGGGACAGGGGGCGCGAACTGAAGCTTTCTTT.